This T cell receptor (beta chain) was sequenced during a study of T cell responses to AZD1222 COVID-19 vaccine. Study results and caveats: Donors skewed white British and female; clonal diversity was possibly underestimated. No day 14 peak samples; only post-peak repertoires were characterized. With two AZD1222 doses given, Spike-specific TCR breadth and depth both rose.

Second-dose schedules of about 4 or about 12 weeks were combined. V was shortened by 6 bases and J by 7 bases, with 12 bases between the two germline ends. The CDR3 consists of 12 residues. Germline lookup yields CDR1 SNHLY and CDR2 FYNNEI. The data were produced by immunoSEQ multiplex PCR, yet TCRdb's version contains in-frame clones alone and is incomplete. Here the sample spans more than 95,000 clones, 85% to 90% being singletons. A remark on this clone: Its antigen is currently unknown.

The input for sequencing was peripheral blood, taken 28 days after the second AZD1222 dose. The TCR originated in an adult who received the AZD1222 COVID-19 vaccine. The rearrangement joins TRBV2 to TRBJ1-2; D is uncertain. The CDR3 nucleotides read TGTGCCAGCAGGGGAGACAAGATTGGCTACACCTTC. Translating gives CASRGDKIGYTF.